A selection of T cell receptor beta chains follows, all from one sample in a study of blood T cell repertoires in COVID-19. The method was immunoSEQ multiplex PCR; TCRdb's version includes in-frame clones alone and lacks a portion of them. The table includes fewer than 150,000 clones, 60% to 85% detected once. The sample consisted of peripheral blood. These TCRs come from an elderly man with acute or convalescent COVID-19. CDR3s include the opening cysteine and the closing phenylalanine or tryptophan. D genes are given only for firm matches. The size entry is marked missing in some rows and otherwise reads once, few, many or a size class.

>.|TRBV7-2|TRBJ1-1|.
TGTGCCAGCAGCTTATACGGGACAATGAACACTGAAGCTTTCTTT
CASSLYGTMNTEAFF
>few|TRBV30|TRBJ1-2|.
TGTGCCTCCACCCGTTTAATGGGCCACGGCTACACCTTC
CASTRLMGHGYTF
>.|TRBV4-1|TRBJ2-5|TRBD2
TGCGCCAGCAGCCAGGATCTAGCGGCGGAGACCCAGTACTTC
CASSQDLAAETQYF
>.|TRBV20-1|TRBJ2-6|.
TGCAGTGCTAGTCTCAGGGGTAGTGGGGCCAACGTCCTGACTTTC
CSASLRGSGANVLTF
>.|TRBV10-3|TRBJ2-7|.
TGTGCCATCAGTGAGTCACAGGGTTTTAGCGAGCAGTACTTC
CAISESQGFSEQYF
>.|TRBV6-5|TRBJ1-2|.
TGTGCCAGCAGTTACGGGTGGACGGGGAACTATGGCTACACCTTC
CASSYGWTGNYGYTF
>many|TRBV28|TRBJ1-5|.
TGTGCCAGCAAGGCGACTGATCAACAGCCCCAGCATTTT
CASKATDQQPQHF
>.|TRBV7-9|TRBJ1-1|.
TGTGCCAGCAGCTTAGATCAGGGTAACACTGAAGCTTTCTTT
CASSLDQGNTEAFF
>many|TRBV5-1|TRBJ2-1|TRBD2
TGCGCCCGCAGCTTGGAGGGCGGGGGGGCGTGGGGGAGCCGGTTCTTC
CARSLEGGGAWGSRFF
>.|TRBV27|TRBJ1-6|.
TGTGCCAGCAGTTTAGTAGGGGTTAATTCACCCCTCCACTTT
CASSLVGVNSPLHF
>.|TRBV21-1|TRBJ1-1|.
TGTGCCAGCAGCAAAGCGCAGGGCGGATTGAAAGCTTTCTTT
CASSKAQGGLKAFF
>.|TRBV19|TRBJ1-2|TRBD1
TGTGCCAGTCTCGGACAGGGGGCGCTTGGCTACACCTTC
CASLGQGALGYTF
>.|TRBV6-2/TRBV6-3|TRBJ2-2|.
TGTGCCAGCAGCCCTAGATGGCAGGGCCCTACCGCGAACACCGGGGAGCTGTTTTTT
CASSPRWQGPTANTGELFF
>.|TRBV4-1|TRBJ2-7|.
TGCGCCAGCAGCCAAGGCCCTCCGGGGACCTACGAGCAGTACTTC
CASSQGPPGTYEQYF
>.|TRBV6-5|TRBJ1-2|.
TGTGCCAGCAGCCGGGACACCAACTATGGCTACACCTTC
CASSRDTNYGYTF
>.|TRBV14|TRBJ1-1|TRBD1
TGTGCCAGCAGCCCGAGGACAGGGTGGGAAACTGAAGCTTTCTTT
CASSPRTGWETEAFF